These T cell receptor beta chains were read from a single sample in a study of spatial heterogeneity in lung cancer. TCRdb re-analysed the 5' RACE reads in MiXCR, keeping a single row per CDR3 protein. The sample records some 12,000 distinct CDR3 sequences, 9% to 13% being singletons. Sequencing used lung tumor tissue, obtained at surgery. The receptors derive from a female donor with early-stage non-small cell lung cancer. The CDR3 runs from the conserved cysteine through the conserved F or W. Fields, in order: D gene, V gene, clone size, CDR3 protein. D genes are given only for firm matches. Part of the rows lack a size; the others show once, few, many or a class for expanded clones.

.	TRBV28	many	CASSYAAPSTDTQYF
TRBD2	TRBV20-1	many	CSARDATSGGNYAKNIQYF
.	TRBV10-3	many	CAISESRTAYEQYF
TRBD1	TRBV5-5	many	CASSLGPPGQGYEQYF
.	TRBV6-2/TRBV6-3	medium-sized	CASLDSYEQYF
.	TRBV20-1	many	CSAITFLKPYNEQFF
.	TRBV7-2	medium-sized	CASSLDHAGETQYF
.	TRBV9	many	CASSVAGIAETQYF
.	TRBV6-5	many	CASRSGSVGTEAFF
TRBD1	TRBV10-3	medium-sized	CAISESGTGVGGYTF
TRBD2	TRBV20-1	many	CSALAGGWQETQYF
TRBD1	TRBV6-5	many	CATSQGADYGYTF
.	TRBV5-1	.	CASSLDSYGYTF
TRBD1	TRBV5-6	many	CASSLGTGTGDSPLHF
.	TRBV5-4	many	CASSLDSGTTDTQYF
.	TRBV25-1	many	CASSQVTGVGEKLFF
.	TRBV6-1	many	CASMWGADTGELFF
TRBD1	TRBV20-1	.	CSARISDRGFSYEQYF
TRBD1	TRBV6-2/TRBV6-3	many	CAINRGPNNEQFF
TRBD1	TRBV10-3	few	CAISEYLGQASEKLFF
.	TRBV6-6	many	CASSTDTGGELFF
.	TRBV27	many	CASSLRSGSYRDTQYF
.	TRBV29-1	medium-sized	CSVTDLLYGYTF
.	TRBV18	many	CASYASDRYEQYF
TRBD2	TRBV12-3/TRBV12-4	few	CASSPGLAGADTQYF
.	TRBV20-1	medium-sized	CSARDGRTPSGNTEAFF
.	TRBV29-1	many	CSATDAVYEQYF
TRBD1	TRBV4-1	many	CASSQTGGFQETQYF
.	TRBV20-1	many	CSARDSLADTQYF
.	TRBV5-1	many	CASSHYADGTDTQYF
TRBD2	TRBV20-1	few	CSAARLAGGVETQYF
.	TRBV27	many	CASSLVGVMSGELFF
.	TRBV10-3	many	CAISEQVPSTDTQYF
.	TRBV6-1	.	CASSARRGSSESPDTQYF
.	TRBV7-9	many	CASSPDHSYNEQFF
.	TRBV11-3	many	CASSLVADTQYF
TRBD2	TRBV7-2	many	CASSPRGGAIVEQFF
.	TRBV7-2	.	CASSSTGQGFEKLFF
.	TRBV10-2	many	CASSVWAQETQYF
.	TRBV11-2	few	CASSPHKPSDTQYF
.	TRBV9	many	CASSVVLTDTQYF
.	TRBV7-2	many	CASSGGAGQMTDTQYF
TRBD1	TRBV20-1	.	CSATPGQGFQPQHF
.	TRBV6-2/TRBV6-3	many	CASSYSTSHVPYEQYF
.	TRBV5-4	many	CASSLGEDRPYSGANVLTF
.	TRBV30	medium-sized	CAWRGSVDTEAFF
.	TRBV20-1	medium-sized	CSARDPGNEQFF
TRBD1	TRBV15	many	CATSRGAGTGRNSPLHF
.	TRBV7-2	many	CASSLAGVVYNEQFF
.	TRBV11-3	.	CASSLAGRNTEAFF
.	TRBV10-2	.	CASSEGPKPQHF
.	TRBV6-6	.	CASSENREPETQYF
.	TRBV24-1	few	CATSDETGSYSGANVLTF
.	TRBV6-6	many	CASRPQGLPNEKLFF
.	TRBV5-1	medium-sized	CASRIGYEQYF
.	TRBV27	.	CASNARENTEAFF
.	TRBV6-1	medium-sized	CASSEIFEQYF
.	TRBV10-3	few	CAISEGVHEQFF
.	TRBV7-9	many	CASSAGYYEQYF
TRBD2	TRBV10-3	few	CAIRGLAGGGSYNEQFF